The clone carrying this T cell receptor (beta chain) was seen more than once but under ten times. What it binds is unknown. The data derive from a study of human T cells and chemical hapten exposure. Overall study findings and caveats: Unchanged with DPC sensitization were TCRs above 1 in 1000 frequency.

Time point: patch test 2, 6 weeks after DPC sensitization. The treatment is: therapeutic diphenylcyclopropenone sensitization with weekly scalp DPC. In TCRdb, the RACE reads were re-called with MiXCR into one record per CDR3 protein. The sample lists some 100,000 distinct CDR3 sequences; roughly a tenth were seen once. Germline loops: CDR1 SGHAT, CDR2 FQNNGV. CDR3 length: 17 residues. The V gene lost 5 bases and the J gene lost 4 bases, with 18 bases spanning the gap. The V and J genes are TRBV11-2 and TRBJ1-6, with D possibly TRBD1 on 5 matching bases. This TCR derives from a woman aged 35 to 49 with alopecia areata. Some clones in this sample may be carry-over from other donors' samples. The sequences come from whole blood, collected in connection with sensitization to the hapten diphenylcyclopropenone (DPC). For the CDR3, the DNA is TGTGCCAGCAGCCCACGACCCGGGACGGGGTATAATTCACCCCTCCACTTT. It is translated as CASSPRPGTGYNSPLHF.